Included here is one T cell receptor (beta chain) sequence, with context. The data belong to a study of technical replicates of blood from four donors. Germline-derived CDR1 and CDR2 are SGHTA and FQGNSA. V was clipped by 5 bases and J by 3 bases; unmatched bases: 10. The CDR3 extends over 17 amino acids. Libraries were prepared by immunoSEQ multiplex PCR; TCRdb keeps only in-frame clonotypes and omits some of them. The sample lists more than 65,000 clones, 88% seen once, with 4.6% in the top ten. The receptor's source is a human donor in good health. Some clones in this sample may be carry-over from other donors' samples. Sequenced input: PBMCs. The gene calls are TRBV7-2 and TRBJ1-3; 10 nucleotides match TRBD1. The CDR3 nucleotides are TGTGCCAGCAGCCCCCCTTGGACAGGGGGTTTTGGAAACACCATATATTTT. Translation gives CASSPPWTGGFGNTIYF. The full variable domain, completed using reference TRBV7-2 and TRBJ1-3, is GAGVSQSPSNKVTEKGKDVELRCDPISGHTALYWYRQSLGQGLEFLIYFQGNSAPDKSGLPSDRFSAERTGGSVSTLTIQRTQQEDSAVYLCASSPPWTGGFGNTIYFGEGSWLTVV.